Shown below are 13 T cell receptor beta chains from a single sample sequenced in a study of cytomegalovirus exposure and HLA in healthy donors. PCR used 60 Vbeta primers and 13 Jbeta primers. Libraries were prepared by immunoSEQ multiplex PCR; TCRdb keeps only in-frame clonotypes and omits some of them. Here the sample spans under 200,000 clones, 86% being singletons. The sequenced sample was PBMCs. These receptors were obtained from a woman younger than 35 in good health and CMV-seronegative.

This chain links TRBV6-5 with TRBJ2-4, with 12 bases identical to TRBD2. Germline CDR1 reads MNHEY; CDR2 reads SVGAGI. The CDR3 is 15 residues long. V lost 7 bases to trimming and J lost 7 bases; unmatched junction nucleotides: 8. CDR3 nucleotides: TGTGCCAGCAACAGTCGGACTAGCGGGACCAACATTCAGTACTTC. It translates to CASNSRTSGTNIQYF.

This clone appeared once. The chain couples TRBV18 to TRBJ1-1; D gene uncertain. Germline CDR1 reads KGHSH; CDR2 reads LQKENI. The CDR3 totals 13 residues. V dropped 3 bases and J dropped 8 bases, with 13 bases sitting between them. The CDR3 region is CASSPAPGREAFF. The CDR3 DNA sequence: TGTGCCAGCTCACCCGCACCTGGGAGGGAAGCTTTCTTT.

Details on this clone: The sample has other DNA sequences that encode this CDR3 too. The chain joins TRBV5-1 to TRBJ1-4; 7 bases agree with TRBD1. The V and J ends lost 0 bases and 8 bases, in that order; junction bases with no gene match: 1. This CDR3 spans 13 amino acids. Germline CDR1 reads SGHRS; CDR2 reads YFSETQ. The CDR3 DNA follows: TGCGCCAGCAGCTTGGGACAGGGCGAAAAACTGTTTTTT. Translating gives CASSLGQGEKLFF.

The chain links TRBV7-2 to TRBJ2-6; tentative D call: TRBD1 (5 bases). The CDR3 covers 17 residues. Trimming left V 1 base short and J 0 bases short, with 10 bases between. Per the germline V gene, CDR1 is SGHTA and CDR2 is FQGNSA. This chain's CDR3 is CASSLGGRRSGANVLTF. The DNA for the CDR3 is TGTGCCAGCAGCTTAGGGGGCAGGCGCTCTGGGGCCAACGTCCTGACTTTC.

The gene calls are TRBV27 and TRBJ2-1, with TRBD2 matching 7 bases. The CDR3 has 16 residues. V lost 5 bases, J lost 4 bases, and 11 bases stayed unmatched. CDR1 MNHEY and CDR2 SMNVEV come from the germline V gene (reference sequence). This CDR3 reads CASSPSGRGGYNEQFF. CDR3 nucleotide sequence: TGTGCCAGCAGTCCCTCCGGAAGGGGAGGGTACAATGAGCAGTTCTTC.

The chain links TRBV11-2 to TRBJ2-1; 8 nucleotides align to TRBD2. CDR1 and CDR2 from the germline V gene are SGHAT and FQNNGV. Germline trimming cut 1 base from V and 0 bases from J; bases unmatched to any gene: 8. The CDR3 sequence is 18 residues long. The CDR3 sequence is CASSLVASGPSSYNEQFF. For the CDR3, the DNA is TGTGCCAGCAGCTTAGTTGCTAGCGGGCCCAGCTCCTACAATGAGCAGTTCTTC.

This chain connects TRBV6-5 to TRBJ1-5; D gene ambiguous. V lost 0 bases and J lost 7, with 10 bases in between. The CDR3 contains 14 residues. CDR1 and CDR2 (germline): MNHEY, SVGAGI. The CDR3 DNA follows: TGTGCCAGCAGTTACTCGGCAGGAATCCAGCCCCAGCATTTT. Translated, it gives CASSYSAGIQPQHF.

The chain has TRBV5-1 and TRBJ2-3; D is possibly TRBD2 (6 bases). This CDR3 region has 15 residues. Germline V gene data show CDR1 as SGHRS and CDR2 as YFSETQ. The V and J ends lost 7 bases and 0 bases respectively, with 15 bases between them. The CDR3 coding sequence is TGCGCCAGCGGAGGGACCAGGGCCAGCACAGATACGCAGTATTTT. Protein sequence: CASGGTRASTDTQYF.

This clone was seen more than once but under ten times. V is TRBV6-1 and J is TRBJ2-6, with D possibly TRBD2 on 6 matching bases. CDR3 length equals 15 residues. V was shortened by 6 bases and J by 2 bases, with 11 bases between the two germline ends. Germline CDR1 is MNHNS and CDR2 is SASEGT. The chain's CDR3 is CASRGGRTGANVLTF. Written as DNA, the CDR3 is TGTGCCAGCAGGGGGGGTCGTACTGGGGCCAACGTCCTGACTTTC.

The V and J genes are TRBV2 and TRBJ2-1; 9 bases fit TRBD2. Germline CDR1 SNHLY, CDR2 FYNNEI. V lost 6 bases, J lost 7 bases, and 7 bases stayed unmatched. The CDR3 is made up of 14 amino acids. The DNA for the CDR3 is TGTGCCAGCAGATCACCGGGACTAGCAAATGAGCAGTTCTTC. Protein sequence: CASRSPGLANEQFF.

V usage is TRBV7-2 and J usage is TRBJ2-7; D is perhaps TRBD1 (6 bases). Germline V gene lookup returns CDR1 SGHTA and CDR2 FQGNSA. The germline V and J ends were trimmed by 1 base and 5 bases, with 15 bases remaining between them. CDR3 length equals 15 residues. CDR3: CASSLGPGQSNEQYF. The CDR3 coding sequence is TGTGCCAGCAGCTTAGGTCCGGGACAATCGAACGAGCAGTACTTC.

This clone was detected once. The chain has TRBV19 and TRBJ2-5; D unclear. The V end lost 3 bases, the J end lost 2 bases, and 7 bases lay between the germline ends. Germline assignment: CDR1 LNHDA and CDR2 SQIVND (reference sequence). The length of the CDR3 is 13 residues. The CDR3 DNA reads TGTGCCAGTAGTATCATAGCTCAAGAGACCCAGTACTTC. This gives the protein CASSIIAQETQYF.

This chain connects TRBV6-5 to TRBJ2-5, with D unclear. V lost 2 bases and J lost 5, with 12 bases in between. Germline loops: CDR1 MNHEY, CDR2 SVGAGI. The CDR3 is 14 amino acids. The chain's CDR3 is CASSYREARETQYF. CDR3 sequence (DNA): TGTGCCAGCAGTTACCGAGAGGCTAGGGAGACCCAGTACTTC.